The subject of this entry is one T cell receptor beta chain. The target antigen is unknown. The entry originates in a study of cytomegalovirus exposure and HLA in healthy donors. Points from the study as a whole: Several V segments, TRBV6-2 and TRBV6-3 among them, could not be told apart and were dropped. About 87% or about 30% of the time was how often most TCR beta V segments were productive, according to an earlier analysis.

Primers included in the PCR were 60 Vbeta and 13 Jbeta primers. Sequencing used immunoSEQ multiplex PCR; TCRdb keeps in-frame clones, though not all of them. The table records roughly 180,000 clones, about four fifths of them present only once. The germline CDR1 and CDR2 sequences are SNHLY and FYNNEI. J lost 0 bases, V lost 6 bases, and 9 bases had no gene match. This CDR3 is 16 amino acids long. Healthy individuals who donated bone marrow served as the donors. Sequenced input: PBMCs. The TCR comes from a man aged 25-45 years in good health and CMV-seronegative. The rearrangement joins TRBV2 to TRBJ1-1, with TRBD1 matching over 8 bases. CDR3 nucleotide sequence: TGTGCCAGCAGGGCGAGGACAGGGTTGGTGAACACTGAAGCTTTCTTT. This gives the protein CASRARTGLVNTEAFF.